The 23 T cell receptor beta chains below were found in one sample sequenced in a study of CD8 T cells in Susac syndrome. RNA, at 0.5 to 1 ug, was reverse transcribed with random hexamers. Each CDR3 protein gets one entry after TCRdb re-called the immunoSEQ multiplex PCR reads with MiXCR. This repertoire shows 110,000 or so distinct CDR3 sequences, around 92% found once; its top ten account for about 0.087%. Material: CD4+ T cells from PBMCs. Receptors originate from a human donor with multiple sclerosis.

The chain couples TRBV28 to TRBJ1-2; unclear D gene. Germline-derived CDR1 and CDR2 are MDHEN and SYDVKM. Between the trimmed V and J ends, which lost 6 bases and 7 bases, there was a span of 9 bases. The CDR3 contains 11 residues. This CDR3 is CASRLNTGYTF. Here the CDR3 DNA reads TGTGCCAGCAGGCTAAATACTGGCTACACCTTC.

The V and J genes are TRBV3-1 and TRBJ2-4; 7 positions agree with TRBD2. Per germline, CDR1 LGHDT and CDR2 YNNKEL (reference sequence). This CDR3 spans 17 amino acids. The ends lost 4 bases at V and 0 bases at J; junction bases unmatched: 9. Written as DNA, the CDR3 is TGTGCCAGCAGCCCTGGGAGGGGCGGTATAGCCAAAAACATTCAGTACTTC. Its protein product is CASSPGRGGIAKNIQYF.

The chain combines TRBV7-2 with TRBJ1-2; the match to TRBD1 covers 8 bases. Germline V CDR1 and CDR2: SGHTA, FQGNSA. The length of the CDR3 is 19 residues. V was pared by 5 bases and J by 8 bases, with 25 bases of the junction left unmatched. CDR3 protein: CASSIPMNGQGLRLIGYTF. The DNA for the CDR3 is TGTGCCAGCAGCATCCCTATGAACGGACAGGGCTTAAGGTTGATCGGCTACACCTTC.

This clonotype was detected a few times. The genes are TRBV30 and TRBJ1-5; weak D call: TRBD1 (6 bases). Trimming left V 1 base short and J 6 bases short, with 13 bases between. There are 14 residues in the CDR3. Germline V gene data show CDR1 as GTSNPN and CDR2 as SVGIG (reference sequence). DNA for the CDR3: TGTGCCTGGAGTGGGGGGGCGGCACGTCAGCCCCAGCATTTT. Translating it yields CAWSGGAARQPQHF.

This clonotype was picked up one time. The chain has TRBV4-2 and TRBJ1-2; D unclear. Germline assignment: CDR1 LGHNA and CDR2 YNFKEQ. The CDR3 consists of 13 residues. V lost 3 bases, J lost 6 bases, and 11 bases lay in between. The CDR3 DNA sequence: TGTGCCAGCAGCCAGGAGGGCTGGGATGGCTACACCTTC. Translation: CASSQEGWDGYTF.

The chain couples TRBV20-1 to TRBJ1-2, with D maybe TRBD1 (5 bases). CDR3 size: 14 residues. Germline V lookup: CDR1 DFQATT, CDR2 SNEGSKA (reference sequence). V was trimmed by 4 bases and J by 0 bases, leaving 12 bases between them. CDR3 sequence reads: CSAKGYNANYGYTF. The CDR3 DNA follows: TGCAGTGCTAAGGGGTACAATGCTAACTATGGCTACACCTTC.

The chain recombines TRBV25-1 with TRBJ1-3; D is unclear. CDR1 is MGHDK, CDR2 SYGVNS, per germline. The CDR3 length is 15 residues. The ends were cut back, 8 bases at V and 0 bases at J, with 14 bases in the middle. Written as DNA, the CDR3 is TGTGCCAGCTCTGAAACGGGCCTCTCTGGAAACACCATATATTTT. Residues: CASSETGLSGNTIYF.

This clonotype was observed a single time. The V call is TRBV6-1, the J call TRBJ2-1; TRBD1 is a possible D gene (6 bases). Trimming pared 7 bases from V and 5 bases from J, leaving 15 bases between. The CDR3 is 14 residues long. From germline, CDR1 is MNHNS and CDR2 SASEGT. The CDR3: CASTGQLQNNEQFF. The CDR3 DNA reads as TGTGCCAGCACCGGACAGCTCCAAAACAATGAGCAGTTCTTC.

The chain uses TRBV10-3 and TRBJ1-1; no firm D call. Germline lookup yields CDR1 ENHRY and CDR2 SYGVKD. The V end lost 0 bases, the J end lost 8 bases, and 10 bases lay between the germline ends. The CDR3 runs to 13 residues. CDR3 in amino acids: CAISESMKVEAFF. DNA of the CDR3: TGTGCCATCAGTGAGTCGATGAAGGTGGAAGCTTTCTTT.

The J gene is TRBJ1-4, the V gene TRBV20-1, with D perhaps TRBD1 (6 bases). Germline V lookup: CDR1 DFQATT, CDR2 SNEGSKA (reference sequence). The CDR3 loop spans 16 amino acids. Trimming removed 1 base from V and 7 bases from J, with 19 bases in between. The CDR3 region is CSARVRIARGREKLFF. In DNA form, the CDR3 reads TGCAGTGCTAGAGTCAGGATAGCGCGGGGGCGTGAAAAACTGTTTTTT.

CDR3 sequence (DNA): TGTGCCAGCAGCAACACGCACGGGGGATCCGGGGAGCTGTTTTTT. This gives the protein CASSNTHGGSGELFF. The genes are TRBV3-1 and TRBJ2-2, with D tentatively TRBD2 (6 bases). The V end lost 5 bases, the J end lost 6 bases, and 16 bases lay between the germline ends. Germline CDR1 LGHDT, CDR2 YNNKEL (reference sequence). This CDR3 is built from 15 residues.

This clonotype was seen only a few times. This chain joins TRBV5-6 and TRBJ1-1; D is undetermined. CDR3 length: 13 residues. Germline V lookup: CDR1 SGHDT, CDR2 YYEEEE. Deletions cut 0 bases from V and 0 bases from J, with 3 bases between. CDR3 sequence (DNA): TGTGCCAGCAGCTTGGTTTTGAACACTGAAGCTTTCTTT. It translates to CASSLVLNTEAFF.

V gene TRBV12-3 or TRBV12-4 combines with J gene TRBJ2-2, with 8 nucleotides matching TRBD2. Trimming took 2 bases from V and 0 from J; bases not matched to a gene: 5. CDR3 length: 17 amino acids. CDR3 DNA sequence: TGTGCCAGCAGTTTACAGGCGGGGGGTTCGAACACCGGGGAGCTGTTTTTT. It is translated as CASSLQAGGSNTGELFF.

V is TRBV3-1 and J is TRBJ1-5, with 10 bases matching TRBD1. The CDR3 covers 18 residues. Losses at the gene ends were 4 bases for V and 4 bases for J; bases not matched to a gene: 13. CDR1 and CDR2 from the germline V gene are LGHDT and YNNKEL (reference sequence). The CDR3 DNA sequence: TGTGCCAGCAGCCTTAGTAGGGGACAGGGGAAGGCAAATCAGCCCCAGCATTTT. It specifies CASSLSRGQGKANQPQHF.

The chain links TRBV7-9 to TRBJ1-1, with D possibly being TRBD1 (6 bases). Trimming left V 7 bases short and J 5 bases short, with 11 bases between. This CDR3 region has 12 residues. From germline, CDR1 is SEHNR and CDR2 FQNEAQ (reference sequence). CDR3 DNA sequence: TGTGCCAGCAAACAGGGTTTGACTGAAGCTTTCTTT. Protein: CASKQGLTEAFF.

The rearrangement links TRBV30 to TRBJ2-3; D call uncertain. Trimming took off 0 bases at V and 2 bases at J, with 9 bases between the two ends. CDR3 length equals 14 residues. Germline loops: CDR1 GTSNPN, CDR2 SVGIG (reference sequence). The CDR3 nucleotides read TGTGCCTGGAGTGTAACGTCGGCCACAGATACGCAGTATTTT. Its translation is CAWSVTSATDTQYF.

CDR3 bases: TGTGCCAGCATTACCGGGACTAGCGGGTACAATGAGCAGTTCTTC. Translating gives CASITGTSGYNEQFF. The gene calls are TRBV7-2 and TRBJ2-1, with 12 bases fitting TRBD2. Germline trimming cut 7 bases from V and 4 bases from J; bases unmatched to any gene: 5. Germline V lookup: CDR1 SGHTA, CDR2 FQGNSA. There are 15 residues in the CDR3.

J is TRBJ2-7 and V is TRBV4-1; 7 nucleotides match TRBD1. Looked up from germline, CDR1 is MGHRA and CDR2 is YSYEKL. The junction had 12 bases not matched to a gene; V was cut back by 3 bases and J by 4 bases. This CDR3 has 16 residues. CDR3 nucleotide sequence: TGCGCCAGCAGCCATTTTGCCGGGACAGCTAGATACGAGCAGTACTTC. Protein product: CASSHFAGTARYEQYF.

This chain connects TRBV30 to TRBJ1-2; tentative D call: TRBD1 (5 bases). V was trimmed by 2 bases and J by 8 bases, leaving 18 bases between them. CDR3 length equals 14 residues. The V gene's germline CDR1 is GTSNPN and CDR2 SVGIG (reference sequence). The CDR3 nucleotides read TGTGCCTGGAGTTATTTACGGGACGGGGAGGGCTACACCTTC. Translated: CAWSYLRDGEGYTF.

The CDR3 sequence is CASSVRGAYNEQFF. In DNA form, the CDR3 reads TGTGCCAGCAGCGTAAGGGGGGCCTACAATGAGCAGTTCTTC. The chain is built from TRBV9 and TRBJ2-1, with D possibly called TRBD1 or TRBD2 (6 bases each). Between the trimmed V and J ends, which lost 1 base and 2 bases, there was a span of 7 bases. The CDR3 is made up of 14 amino acids. CDR1 is SGDLS and CDR2 is YYNGEE in the germline V gene. The full variable domain, rest sourced from reference TRBV9 and TRBJ2-1, is DSGVTQTPKHLITATGQRVTLRCSPRSGDLSVYWYQQSLDQGLQFLIQYYNGEERAKGNILERFSAQQFPDLHSELNLSSLELGDSALYFCASSVRGAYNEQFFGPGTRLTVL.

The V call is TRBV3-1, the J call TRBJ1-4; D gene ambiguous. The germline gives CDR1 LGHDT, CDR2 YNNKEL (reference sequence). The V end lost 3 bases, the J end lost 5 bases, and 13 bases lay between the germline ends. CDR3 size: 15 residues. The CDR3 nucleotides are TGTGCCAGCAGCCAGCATACCGGGCCGAATGAAAAACTGTTTTTT. Protein: CASSQHTGPNEKLFF.

The CDR3 DNA reads TGCAGTGCTAGCGGGCCGAACCCCTACGAGCAGTACTTC. Protein: CSASGPNPYEQYF. The rearrangement joins TRBV20-1 to TRBJ2-7; D uncertain. The germline V gene encodes CDR1 DFQATT and CDR2 SNEGSKA (reference sequence). V was clipped by 3 bases and J by 2 bases, with 11 bases between them. The CDR3 runs to 13 residues.

V gene TRBV7-3 combines with J gene TRBJ2-5, with 7 bases fitting TRBD1. The length of the CDR3 is 14 residues. CDR1 and CDR2 from the germline V gene are SGHTA and FQGTGA. V shed 2 bases, J shed 0 bases, and the junction held 0 bases outside the gene matches. Here the CDR3 reads CASSLGTDQETQYF. CDR3 bases: TGTGCCAGCAGCTTAGGGACAGACCAAGAGACCCAGTACTTC.